Listed below are T cell receptor beta chains from one sample, sequenced in a study of beta chain features in type 1 diabetes. Generated by immunoSEQ multiplex PCR, the TCRdb table keeps only in-frame clones and is missing some. The table shows approximately 160,000 clones, with around a tenth occurring only once. The material sequenced was central memory CD4+ T cells from blood. These receptors were taken from a man under 40 with type 1 diabetes. CDR3s include the opening cysteine and the closing phenylalanine or tryptophan. Each record gives: V gene, clone size, CDR3 length, D gene, J gene, CDR3 protein, CDR3 DNA. A D gene is named only where the DNA matches it firmly. Rows may omit the clone size; those that give it use once, few, many or a size class.

TRBV4-1,few,16,TRBD1,TRBJ1-2,CASSREDRGYGYGYTF,TGCGCCAGCAGCCGGGAAGACAGGGGTTATGGCTATGGCTACACCTTC
TRBV19,few,15,.,TRBJ2-1,CASSINARAGDEQFF,TGTGCCAGTAGTATTAATGCGAGGGCCGGGGATGAGCAGTTCTTC
TRBV28,few,12,TRBD2,TRBJ2-7,CASSIPGREQYF,TGTGCCAGCTCTATCCCCGGGAGGGAGCAGTACTTC
TRBV9,.,14,.,TRBJ2-5,CASSPKQGQETQYF,TGTGCCAGCAGCCCCAAACAGGGTCAAGAGACCCAGTACTTC
TRBV29-1,.,16,.,TRBJ2-7,CSVEGSGTGAGGMQYF,TGCAGCGTTGAAGGATCGGGCACAGGGGCCGGCGGGATGCAGTACTTC
TRBV10-3,few,16,TRBD2,TRBJ2-1,CAISGTSGSSYNEQFF,TGTGCCATCAGTGGGACTAGCGGGAGCTCCTACAATGAGCAGTTCTTC
TRBV6-5,.,15,.,TRBJ2-7,CASSYSSGLLYEQYF,TGTGCCAGCAGTTACTCCTCAGGGCTACTCTACGAGCAGTACTTC
TRBV28,.,16,TRBD2,TRBJ2-7,CASYPGLSGSGYEQYF,TGTGCCAGCTATCCGGGGTTAAGCGGGAGCGGGTACGAGCAGTACTTC
TRBV6-5,few,16,TRBD2,TRBJ2-7,CASSSPFSGRGGEQYF,TGTGCCAGCAGTTCGCCGTTTTCCGGGAGGGGAGGCGAGCAGTACTTC
TRBV5-6,.,17,.,TRBJ2-6,CASSLLQVSSGANVLTF,TGTGCCAGCAGCTTGTTACAGGTCTCGTCTGGGGCCAACGTCCTGACTTTC
TRBV18,few,14,.,TRBJ1-1,CASSRGVAKTEAFF,TGTGCCAGCTCCCGGGGAGTGGCGAAAACTGAAGCTTTCTTT
TRBV5-1,few,15,.,TRBJ2-5,CASSPDASVQETQYF,TGCGCCAGCAGCCCCGACGCGAGCGTCCAAGAGACCCAGTACTTC
TRBV7-2,few,15,TRBD1,TRBJ2-5,CASSLWTGRQETQYF,TGTGCCAGCAGCTTATGGACAGGGAGACAAGAGACCCAGTACTTC
TRBV6-1,few,15,TRBD1,TRBJ1-5,CASSEGQGHNQPQHF,TGTGCCAGCAGTGAGGGACAGGGGCACAATCAGCCCCAGCATTTT
TRBV2,few,16,TRBD1,TRBJ2-2,CASSLLRQGATGELFF,TGTGCCAGCAGTCTTCTGAGACAGGGGGCTACCGGGGAGCTGTTTTTT